These 26 T cell receptor beta chains originate from one sample sequenced in a study of T cell responses to AZD1222 COVID-19 vaccine. Sequencing was performed with immunoSEQ multiplex PCR; in TCRdb, only in-frame clones are kept and a portion is missing. Among around 150,000 clones, about 91% were seen once, and the ten largest hold 3% to 4%. The source material was peripheral blood, sampled 28 days after the second AZD1222 dose. The receptors originated from an adult who received the AZD1222 COVID-19 vaccine.

CDR3 residues: CASSIGGSKETQYF. In DNA form, the CDR3 reads TGTGCCAGTAGTATTGGCGGGAGTAAAGAGACCCAGTACTTC. The chain recombines TRBV19 with TRBJ2-5, with 7 nucleotides matching TRBD2. The V and J ends lost 3 bases and 3 bases, in that order; junction bases with no gene match: 4. This CDR3 has 14 amino acids. Germline V CDR1 and CDR2: LNHDA, SQIVND (reference sequence).

This chain links TRBV7-2 with TRBJ2-7; D not resolved. The V end was cut by 2 bases, the J end by 5 bases, with 13 bases between. Germline loops: CDR1 SGHTA, CDR2 FQGNSA. The length of the CDR3 is 14 residues. Here the CDR3 DNA reads TGTGCCAGCAGCTTAATAGGGATTGCGGACGAGCAGTACTTC. Protein sequence: CASSLIGIADEQYF.

This chain joins TRBV6-1 and TRBJ1-2; D gene unclear. Between the trimmed V and J ends, which lost 0 bases and 4 bases, there was a span of 6 bases. Germline V gives CDR1 MNHNS, CDR2 SASEGT. This CDR3 has 13 residues. The CDR3 DNA sequence: TGTGCCAGCAGTGAAGCGAAGGGCTATGGCTACACCTTC. It translates to CASSEAKGYGYTF.

V and J are TRBV6-5 and TRBJ2-7; D remains unclear. Germline V gives CDR1 MNHEY, CDR2 SVGAGI. This CDR3 region has 14 residues. Trimming took off 1 base at V and 2 bases at J, with 9 bases between the two ends. The CDR3 protein is CASSYFGEAYEQYF. The CDR3 bases are TGTGCCAGCAGTTACTTTGGCGAAGCCTACGAGCAGTACTTC.

The gene calls are TRBV28 and TRBJ1-3; 7 bases align to TRBD1. Germline V gene lookup returns CDR1 MDHEN and CDR2 SYDVKM. V gave up 3 bases and J gave up 0 bases; unmatched junction bases: 8. The CDR3 sequence is 17 residues long. This chain's CDR3 is CASSFGIGTVSGNTIYF. CDR3 nucleotide sequence: TGTGCCAGCAGTTTCGGGATAGGGACAGTCTCTGGAAACACCATATATTTT.

The rearrangement uses TRBV7-2 and TRBJ2-1, with D possibly called TRBD1 or TRBD2 (5 bases each). Per the germline V gene, CDR1 is SGHTA and CDR2 is FQGNSA. The CDR3 extends over 15 amino acids. V shed 1 base and J shed 2 bases, with 9 bases lying between them. For the CDR3, the DNA is TGTGCCAGCAGCTTAGTAGGGGAGACCTACAATGAGCAGTTCTTC. Protein product: CASSLVGETYNEQFF.

The chain couples TRBV7-2 to TRBJ2-3, with D perhaps TRBD2 (7 bases). Per the germline V gene, CDR1 is SGHTA and CDR2 is FQGNSA. The V end was cut by 5 bases, the J end by 6 bases, with 30 bases between. This CDR3 has 19 amino acids. CDR3 in DNA: TGTGCCAGCAGCCTATCCACTGCCCTAGTGGGAGGGGGGAAGGATACGCAGTATTTT. Translated, it gives CASSLSTALVGGGKDTQYF.

J is TRBJ1-1 and V is TRBV20-1; D is possibly TRBD1 (6 bases). The ends were cut back, 3 bases at V and 0 bases at J, with 11 bases in the middle. The germline V gene encodes CDR1 DFQATT and CDR2 SNEGSKA (reference sequence). CDR3 size: 14 residues. The CDR3 spells CSASRTGMNTEAFF. CDR3 nucleotides: TGCAGTGCTAGTCGTACAGGGATGAACACTGAAGCTTTCTTT.

This chain joins TRBV7-3 and TRBJ1-1; D might be TRBD1 (5 bases). CDR3 size: 15 residues. Germline CDR1 reads SGHTA; CDR2 reads FQGTGA. V lost 5 bases and J lost 1, with 14 bases in between. The CDR3 reads CASSQTGTPNTEAFF. In nucleotides, the CDR3 is TGTGCCAGCAGCCAAACCGGGACGCCGAACACTGAAGCTTTCTTT.

Notes on this clone: An end of the junction differs from the germline gene, which may be a read error. This chain uses TRBV6-5 with TRBJ1-6; maybe TRBD1 (5 bases). Germline assignment: CDR1 MNHEY and CDR2 SVGAGI. CDR3 length: 14 amino acids. The CDR3 sequence: CASSDSQEGSPLHF. Here the CDR3 DNA reads TGTGCCAGCAGTGACTCACAGGAGGGGTCACCCCTCCACTTT.

This clone occurred once. The chain carries TRBV5-6 and TRBJ2-3; D unresolved. The V end was cut by 1 base, the J end by 1 base, with 4 bases between. CDR3 length: 13 residues. Germline V CDR1 and CDR2: SGHDT, YYEEEE. The chain's CDR3 is CASSLIRTDTQYF. The CDR3 nucleotides are TGTGCCAGCAGCTTGATCCGCACAGATACGCAGTATTTT.

The chain links TRBV11-1 to TRBJ1-1; D is uncertain. The germline V gene has CDR1 SGHAT and CDR2 FQDESV (reference sequence). V dropped 8 bases and J dropped 3 bases, with 7 bases sitting between them. CDR3 size: 11 residues. The CDR3 DNA sequence: TGTGCCAGCCAGCGAGACACTGAAGCTTTCTTT. It is translated as CASQRDTEAFF.

This chain uses TRBV11-3 with TRBJ2-2, with TRBD2 matching 9 bases. This CDR3 comprises 17 residues. The germline V gene encodes CDR1 SGHNT and CDR2 YENEEA. The V and J ends lost 5 bases and 3 bases, in that order; junction bases with no gene match: 10. The chain's CDR3 is CASSPRGLAGYTGELFF. In nucleotides, the CDR3 is TGTGCCAGCAGCCCTCGGGGGCTAGCGGGATACACCGGGGAGCTGTTTTTT. Full variable domain (missing parts from reference TRBV11-3 and TRBJ2-2): EAGVVQSPRYKIIEKKQPVAFWCNPISGHNTLYWYLQNLGQGPELLIRYENEEAVDDSQLPKDRFSAERLKGVDSTLKIQPAELGDSAVYLCASSPRGLAGYTGELFFGEGSRLTVL.

This rearrangement joins TRBV29-1 to TRBJ1-3; a weak D match, TRBD1 (5 bases). CDR1 and CDR2 from the germline V gene are SQVTM and ANQGSEA. This CDR3 region has 14 residues. Trimming shortened V by 4 bases and J by 0 bases, and 10 bases separated the two germline ends. Written as DNA, the CDR3 is TGCAGCGTTGGACAGCAGAGCTCTGGAAACACCATATATTTT. Encoded protein: CSVGQQSSGNTIYF.

This chain uses TRBV27 with TRBJ2-2; the D is unclear. Looked up from germline, CDR1 is MNHEY and CDR2 is SMNVEV (reference sequence). The V end was cut by 3 bases, the J end by 4 bases, with 9 bases between. The CDR3 extends over 14 amino acids. Here the CDR3 reads CASSLVRGTGELFF. The CDR3, as DNA: TGTGCCAGCAGTTTGGTCCGTGGCACCGGGGAGCTGTTTTTT.

In this sample, this clone turned up once. The V call is TRBV7-6, the J call TRBJ2-7; 7 bases map to TRBD1. J gave up 5 bases and V 2 bases, and 6 bases lay outside the gene matches. This CDR3 region has 14 residues. Germline CDR1 is SGHVS and CDR2 is FNYEAQ. CDR3 coding DNA: TGTGCCAGCAGCTTAAACAGGGGTAGCGACGAGCAGTACTTC. This translates into CASSLNRGSDEQYF.

The sample holds one count of this clone. The chain recombines TRBV11-2 with TRBJ1-4, with 9 nucleotides matching TRBD1. The V gene end was trimmed by 3 bases and the J gene end by 4 bases; junction bases not matched to a gene: 12. Germline loops: CDR1 SGHAT, CDR2 FQNNGV. The CDR3 consists of 18 residues. The CDR3 DNA sequence: TGTGCCAGCAGCTTGACGAGAGCGGGACAGGGAAATAATGAAAAACTGTTTTTT. Encoded protein: CASSLTRAGQGNNEKLFF.

This chain links TRBV6-6 with TRBJ2-1; D perhaps matches TRBD2 (7 bases). This CDR3 region has 14 residues. Germline V CDR1 and CDR2: MNHNY, SVGAGI (reference sequence). V was shortened by 7 bases and J by 7 bases, with 17 bases between the two germline ends. For the CDR3, the DNA is TGTGCCAGCAAGGGAGGGGGGGCCCTTAATGAGCAGTTCTTC. Its translation is CASKGGGALNEQFF.

This chain's CDR3 is CASSPGGVSYEQYF. The DNA for the CDR3 is TGTGCCAGCAGCCCCGGGGGGGTCTCCTACGAGCAGTACTTC. V usage is TRBV7-2 and J usage is TRBJ2-7; 8 nucleotides match TRBD2. Germline-derived CDR1 and CDR2 are SGHTA and FQGNSA. This CDR3 spans 14 amino acids. J lost 0 bases, V lost 5 bases, and 3 bases had no gene match.

This clone was seen only once. This chain links TRBV28 with TRBJ1-4; the D is unclear. The CDR3 has 16 amino acids. V lost 3 bases and J 3 bases, leaving 14 bases between the germline ends. Germline CDR1 and CDR2: MDHEN and SYDVKM. This CDR3 is CASSFRGRWANEKLFF. The CDR3 DNA reads as TGTGCCAGCAGTTTCCGAGGACGGTGGGCTAATGAAAAACTGTTTTTT.

CDR3 DNA: TGTGCCAGCAGCTTAGGAGTTGTGGGGCAATTGAGATCTATGGGTTTCTTT. Residues: CASSLGVVGQLRSMGFF. This sequence joins TRBV7-8 and TRBJ1-1; tentatively, D is TRBD1 (5 bases). This CDR3 spans 17 amino acids. Germline V gene data show CDR1 as SGHVS and CDR2 as FQNEAQ. Trimming removed 1 base at V and 13 bases at J, with 28 bases between.

This rearrangement joins TRBV7-9 to TRBJ2-1, with 9 bases identical to TRBD1. V gave up 5 bases and J gave up 2 bases; unmatched junction bases: 10. Germline assignment: CDR1 SEHNR and CDR2 FQNEAQ (reference sequence). The CDR3 runs 17 residues. In DNA, the CDR3 is TGTGCCAGCAGCCCAGTCTATCGGGACAGGGCCTACAATGAGCAGTTCTTC. It yields the protein CASSPVYRDRAYNEQFF.

V is TRBV28 and J is TRBJ1-4, with 10 bases lining up with TRBD1. This CDR3 comprises 15 residues. The junction had 5 bases not matched to a gene; V was cut back by 4 bases and J by 6 bases. The germline CDR1 and CDR2 sequences are MDHEN and SYDVKM. The CDR3 reads CASSSLDRGHEKLFF. In DNA, the CDR3 is TGTGCCAGCAGTTCCTTAGACAGGGGGCATGAAAAACTGTTTTTT. The full variable domain, rest sourced from reference TRBV28 and TRBJ1-4, is DVKVTQSSRYLVKRTGEKVFLECVQDMDHENMFWYRQDPGLGLRLIYFSYDVKMKEKGDIPEGYSVSREKKERFSLILESASTNQTSMYLCASSSLDRGHEKLFFGSGTQLSVL.

The gene calls are TRBV28 and TRBJ1-1; D call uncertain. Germline V gives CDR1 MDHEN, CDR2 SYDVKM. CDR3 size: 14 residues. V was shortened by 1 base and J by 6 bases, with 12 bases between the two germline ends. In nucleotides, the CDR3 is TGTGCCAGCAGTTTATTTCGGGGAGGGTCTGAAGCTTTCTTT. It yields the protein CASSLFRGGSEAFF. The variable domain in full, completed from reference TRBV28 and TRBJ1-1, reads DVKVTQSSRYLVKRTGEKVFLECVQDMDHENMFWYRQDPGLGLRLIYFSYDVKMKEKGDIPEGYSVSREKKERFSLILESASTNQTSMYLCASSLFRGGSEAFFGQGTRLTVV.

This sequence joins TRBV11-2 and TRBJ1-2, with a weak D call TRBD1 (5 bases). The CDR3 has 13 residues. Germline CDR1 SGHAT, CDR2 FQNNGV. V was clipped by 2 bases and J by 3 bases, with 7 bases between them. Here the CDR3 DNA reads TGTGCCAGCAGCTTATCACAGGACTATGGCTACACCTTC. Encoded protein: CASSLSQDYGYTF. The whole variable domain, remainder taken from reference TRBV11-2 and TRBJ1-2, is EAGVAQSPRYKIIEKRQSVAFWCNPISGHATLYWYQQILGQGPKLLIQFQNNGVVDDSQLPKDRFSAERLKGVDSTLKIQPAKLEDSAVYLCASSLSQDYGYTFGSGTRLTVV.

As to this clone: An end of the junction does not agree with germline; a read error may underlie this. J is TRBJ2-3 and V is TRBV11-2; D not resolved. Germline CDR1 is SGHAT and CDR2 is FQNNGV. CDR3 length: 15 amino acids. For the CDR3, the DNA is TGTGCCAGCAGTTTAGACCCCCAAAGGGCAGATACGCAGTATTTT. Residues: CASSLDPQRADTQYF.